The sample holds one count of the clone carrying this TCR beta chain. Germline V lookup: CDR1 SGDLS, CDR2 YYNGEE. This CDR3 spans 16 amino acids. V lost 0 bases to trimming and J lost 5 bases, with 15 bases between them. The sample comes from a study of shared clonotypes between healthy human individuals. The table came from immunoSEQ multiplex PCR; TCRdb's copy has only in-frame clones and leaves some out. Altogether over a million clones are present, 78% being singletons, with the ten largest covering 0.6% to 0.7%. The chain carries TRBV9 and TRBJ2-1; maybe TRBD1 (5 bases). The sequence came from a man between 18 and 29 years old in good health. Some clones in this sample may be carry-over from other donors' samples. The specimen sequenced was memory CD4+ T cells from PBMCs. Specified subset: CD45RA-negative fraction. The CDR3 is CASSVGGSSADNEQFF. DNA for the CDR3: TGTGCCAGCAGCGTAGGGGGCTCCAGTGCGGACAATGAGCAGTTCTTC.